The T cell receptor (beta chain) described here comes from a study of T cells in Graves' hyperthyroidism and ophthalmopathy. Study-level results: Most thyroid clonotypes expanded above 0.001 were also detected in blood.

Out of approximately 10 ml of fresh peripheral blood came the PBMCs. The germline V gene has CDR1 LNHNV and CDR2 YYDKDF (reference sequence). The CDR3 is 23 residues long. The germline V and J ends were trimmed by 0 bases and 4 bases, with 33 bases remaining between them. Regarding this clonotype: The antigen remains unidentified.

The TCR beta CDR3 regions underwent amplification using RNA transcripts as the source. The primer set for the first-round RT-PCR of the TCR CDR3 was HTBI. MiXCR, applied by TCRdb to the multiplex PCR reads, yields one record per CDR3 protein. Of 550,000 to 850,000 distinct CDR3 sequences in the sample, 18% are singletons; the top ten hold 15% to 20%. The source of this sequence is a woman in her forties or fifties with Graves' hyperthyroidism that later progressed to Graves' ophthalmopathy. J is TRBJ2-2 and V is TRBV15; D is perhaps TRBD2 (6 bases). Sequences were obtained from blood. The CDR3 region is CATSRDYQPPGIIAGIGTGELFF. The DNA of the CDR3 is TGTGCCACCAGCAGAGATTATCAACCACCGGGAATAATTGCGGGAATAGGCACCGGGGAGCTGTTTTTT. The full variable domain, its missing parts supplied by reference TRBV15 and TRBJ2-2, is DAMVIQNPRYQVTQFGKPVTLSCSQTLNHNVMYWYQQKSSQAPKLLFHYYDKDFNNEADTPDNFQSRRPNTSFCFLDIRSPGLGDTAMYLCATSRDYQPPGIIAGIGTGELFFGEGSRLTVL.